There are many counts of the clone carrying this T cell receptor (beta chain). What it binds is unknown. This record comes from a study of regulatory T cells in long-lasting Graves disease. Time point indicated: persistent/refractory GD, antithyroid drugs over 5 years with positive TRAb. RNA extracted from PBMCs served as the sequencing template. An endocrinology department in Xi'an, China, recruited the patients. Study observations and caveats: Investigators studied peripheral blood only, not thyroid tissue. Persistent disease was associated with favored TRBV28 usage and with favored use of TRBJ1-2 and TRBJ2-5.

Investigators prepared the TCR beta libraries by applying iRepertoire HTBI primers and Arm-PCR of CDR3 regions. TCRdb reprocessed the multiplex PCR reads with MiXCR, giving one entry per CDR3 protein. The repertoire holds around 430,000 distinct CDR3 sequences, with about 22% as singletons. The germline gives CDR1 MNHEY, CDR2 SVGEGT. The V and J ends lost 0 bases and 5 bases respectively, with 10 bases between them. This CDR3 contains 15 residues. The chain couples TRBV6-2 or TRBV6-3 to TRBJ2-2; D is possibly TRBD2 (5 bases). Material: peripheral blood mononuclear cells (PBMCs), obtained when the disease was refractory, from a patient treated with antithyroid drugs. The TCR comes from a female donor with Graves disease. In DNA form, the CDR3 reads TGTGCCAGCAGTTACTCGCCGGGATTGACCGGGGAGCTGTTTTTT. It specifies CASSYSPGLTGELFF.